The entry below describes one T cell receptor (beta chain). This clonotype was picked up many times. Its antigen remains unidentified. No clone much larger than this one lies a single base away; base qualities are absent. V is reduced by 5 bases and J by 4 bases, leaving a spacing of 11 bases between them. The CDR3 contains 13 residues, cysteine and phenylalanine counted. This entry keeps only the CDR3 DNA: 39 bases, framed from base 1. The germline V gene specifies SGHAT as CDR1 and FQNNGV as CDR2. Stable Graves' hyperthyroidism was defined as the absence of progression to ophthalmopathy over 18 months of follow-up. The hyperthyroidism patients were between 18 and 65 years old and newly diagnosed, with a disease duration of less than 2 months. Any patient with an uncontrolled infection, another autoimmune disease, pregnancy or lactation was excluded. Diagnoses were based on clinical symptoms, serum thyroxine and TRAb, thyroid ultrasound and orbital computed tomography. PBMCs were separated from approximately 9.9 ml of fresh peripheral blood using Ficoll-Paque density gradient centrifugation. Total RNA was extracted using Trizol reagent, and RNA quality was assessed on an Agilent 2100 Bioanalyzer.

The data originate from a study of T cells in Graves' hyperthyroidism and ophthalmopathy (dated by TCRdb to about 2019). Regarding the complete study: Peripheral blood samples were taken at initial diagnosis, before any treatment was given. Following sampling, methimazole starting at 30 mg daily was given to hyperthyroidism patients, and high-dose intravenous methylprednisolone was given to ophthalmopathy patients. In about 6 Graves' hyperthyroidism patients, the study also compared T-cell repertoires from thyroid tissue with T-cell repertoires from blood. An independent validation cohort of 18 to 20 hyperthyroidism patients and approximately 17 patients who later progressed to ophthalmopathy tested prospective prediction of ophthalmopathy. The paper describes TCR Vbeta CDR3 sequencing of 130 to 150 peripheral blood samples, made up of approximately 40 ophthalmopathy patients, some 76 hyperthyroidism patients and 17 progressor patients. The approximately 90 discovery patients were randomly split 7:3 into training and test sets. To identify TCR V-J signatures that set the groups apart, the researchers used a discovery cohort of more than 95 patients, made up of around 42 with Graves' ophthalmopathy and around 58 with stable Graves' hyperthyroidism. Summary of the overall study and its limitations: In validation, the model predicted progression to ophthalmopathy with approximately 71% sensitivity and 72.22% specificity, a median of approximately 6.5 months before onset. Most expanded thyroid clonotypes (frequency above 0.001) were also found in blood, which suggests that blood repertoires may mirror thyroid immune responses. Sample size was not statistically predetermined, and blinding of investigators to group allocation was not performed. Ophthalmopathy was separated from stable hyperthyroidism by a 13 V-J signature model, with 85% to 90% sensitivity and roughly 81% specificity obtained in cross-validation and 80%/75% obtained in testing.

The TCR beta CDR3 regions were amplified from the RNA transcripts. The TCR CDR3 was subjected to a first round of RT-PCR using the HTBI primer set and the Qiagen OneStep RT-PCR kit. The libraries were constructed in a second round of multiplex PCR and then size-selected and purified. Libraries were sequenced paired-end with 100 bp reads on an Illumina HiSeq2000. Per the source publication's procedure: SOAPnuke was used to process the raw data, removing reads that contained adapters or uncalled bases, had a mean Phred below 15, or lacked an exact match to the constant primer or identifier. COPE v1.2.5 was used to merge high-quality paired reads, and clonotypes were defined as unique nucleotide sequences. Clonotypes were aligned to IMGT TRBV, TRBD and TRBJ reference segments using MiTCR v1.1. Only V-J combinations with frequency above 0.0001, covering 99% to 99.2% of repertoires, were analysed. The TCS score was defined as F50 (clonal expansion) divided by E x V (chaos), with BLOSUM62-based TCRdist calculated between CDR3 peptides within each V-J. Welch's t-statistics and random forest reduced fewer than 600 V-J features to around 14, which were used in a naive Bayes classifier (R e1071). The raw public data were reprocessed by TCRdb itself: fastp quality trimming at Q25, MiXCR clonotype calling, in-frame beta chains only. Each CDR3 protein gets just one entry, which takes the most common genes and DNA from the rows behind it. What appears here as the V and J calls and clone size reflects TCRdb's work, not the paper's. This sample gives under 250,000 distinct CDR3 sequences in total; roughly 17% of them show up just once. The leading ten clones occupy roughly 50% of the sample.

This clonotype was sampled from a woman between 50 and 59 years old with Graves' hyperthyroidism. In this chain, TRBV11-2 is recombined with TRBJ2-5; the D gene could be TRBD1 or TRBD2, each one agreeing over 5 bases. What was sequenced was blood. The CDR3 protein is CASSLKGTETQYF. The nucleotides read TGTGCCAGCAGCCTAAAAGGGACAGAGACCCAGTACTTC. With the portions outside the CDR3 filled from the reference TRBV11-2 and TRBJ2-5 genes, the complete variable region becomes EAGVAQSPRYKIIEKRQSVAFWCNPISGHATLYWYQQILGQGPKLLIQFQNNGVVDDSQLPKDRFSAERLKGVDSTLKIQPAKLEDSAVYLCASSLKGTETQYFGPGTRLLVL.